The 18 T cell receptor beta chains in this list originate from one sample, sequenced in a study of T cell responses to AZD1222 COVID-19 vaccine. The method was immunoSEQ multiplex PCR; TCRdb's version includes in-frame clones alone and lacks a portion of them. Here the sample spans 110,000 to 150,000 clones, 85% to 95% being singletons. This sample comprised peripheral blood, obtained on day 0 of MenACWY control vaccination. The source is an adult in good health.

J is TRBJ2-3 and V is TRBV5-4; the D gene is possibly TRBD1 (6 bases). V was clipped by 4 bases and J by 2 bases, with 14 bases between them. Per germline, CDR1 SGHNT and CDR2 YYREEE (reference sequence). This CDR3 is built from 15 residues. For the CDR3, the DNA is TGTGCCAGCAGCATAGGACAGTTCTCCACAGATACGCAGTATTTT. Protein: CASSIGQFSTDTQYF.

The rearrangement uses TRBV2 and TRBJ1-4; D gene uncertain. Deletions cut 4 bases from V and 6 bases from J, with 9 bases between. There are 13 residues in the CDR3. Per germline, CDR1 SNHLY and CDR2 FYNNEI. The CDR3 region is CASSAGIYEKLFF. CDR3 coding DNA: TGTGCCAGCAGTGCAGGCATTTATGAAAAACTGTTTTTT.

The CDR3 DNA follows: TGTGCCAGCAGTGGCCAGGTGGGAGGTGAGCAGTTCTTC. Its protein product is CASSGQVGGEQFF. The chain joins TRBV6-2 or TRBV6-3 to TRBJ2-1; weak D call: TRBD2 (6 bases). The CDR3 runs to 13 residues. V gave up 5 bases and J gave up 9 bases, with 14 bases separating them. CDR1 and CDR2 from the germline V gene are MNHEY and SVGEGT.

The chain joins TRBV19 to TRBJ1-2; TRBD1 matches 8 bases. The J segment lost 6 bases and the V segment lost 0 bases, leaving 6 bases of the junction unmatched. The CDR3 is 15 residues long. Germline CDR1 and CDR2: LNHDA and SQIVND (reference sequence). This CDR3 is CASSIDRGRGHGYTF. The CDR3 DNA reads TGTGCCAGTAGTATAGATCGGGGCAGGGGGCATGGCTACACCTTC.

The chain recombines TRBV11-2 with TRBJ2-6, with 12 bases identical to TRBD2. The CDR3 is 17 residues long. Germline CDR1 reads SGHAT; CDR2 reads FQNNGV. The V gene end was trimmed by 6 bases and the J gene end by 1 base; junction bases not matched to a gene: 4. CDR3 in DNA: TGTGCCAGCAGGAAACTAGCGGGAGGATCTGGGGCCAACGTCCTGACTTTC. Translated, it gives CASRKLAGGSGANVLTF.

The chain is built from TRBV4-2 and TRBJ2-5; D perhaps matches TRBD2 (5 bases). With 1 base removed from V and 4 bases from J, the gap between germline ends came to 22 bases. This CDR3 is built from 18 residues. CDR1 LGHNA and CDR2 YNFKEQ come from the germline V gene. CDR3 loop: CASSQGGLDSGVVETQYF. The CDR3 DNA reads TGTGCCAGCAGCCAAGGAGGTCTGGACTCAGGCGTTGTAGAGACCCAGTACTTC.

CDR3 residues: CASRVRQEVEAFF. The CDR3, as DNA: TGTGCCAGCAGGGTTAGACAGGAGGTTGAAGCTTTCTTT. The chain is built from TRBV12-3 or TRBV12-4 and TRBJ1-1; D possibly corresponds to TRBD1 (6 bases). Between the trimmed V and J ends, which lost 6 bases and 7 bases, there was a span of 15 bases. This CDR3 has 13 residues.

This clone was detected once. The CDR3 reads CASSPTLSNEKLFF. The DNA for the CDR3 is TGTGCCAGCAGCCCGACACTCTCTAATGAAAAACTGTTTTTT. The chain joins TRBV7-9 to TRBJ1-4; no reliable D call. V lost 5 bases, J lost 3 bases, and 10 bases lay in between. Germline CDR1 reads SEHNR; CDR2 reads FQNEAQ (reference sequence). The CDR3 covers 14 residues.

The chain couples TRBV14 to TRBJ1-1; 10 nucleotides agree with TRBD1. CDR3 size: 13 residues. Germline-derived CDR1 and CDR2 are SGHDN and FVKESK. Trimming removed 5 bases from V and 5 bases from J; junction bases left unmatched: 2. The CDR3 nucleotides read TGTGCCAGCAGCTGGGACAGGGGAACTGAAGCTTTCTTT. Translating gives CASSWDRGTEAFF.

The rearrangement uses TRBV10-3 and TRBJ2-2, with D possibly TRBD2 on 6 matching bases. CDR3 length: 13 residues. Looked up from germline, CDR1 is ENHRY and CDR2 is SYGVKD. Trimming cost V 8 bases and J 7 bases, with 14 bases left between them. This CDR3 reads CAIGPTRYGELFF. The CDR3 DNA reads TGTGCCATCGGCCCGACTAGGTACGGGGAGCTGTTTTTT.

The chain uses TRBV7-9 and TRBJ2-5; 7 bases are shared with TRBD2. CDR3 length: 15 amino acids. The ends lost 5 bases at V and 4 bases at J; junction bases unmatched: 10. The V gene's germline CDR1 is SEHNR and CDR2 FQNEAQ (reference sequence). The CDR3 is CASSPLRERGETQYF. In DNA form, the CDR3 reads TGTGCCAGCAGCCCGCTGCGGGAGAGAGGAGAGACCCAGTACTTC. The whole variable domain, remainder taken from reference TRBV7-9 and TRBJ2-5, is DTGVSQNPRHKITKRGQNVTFRCDPISEHNRLYWYRQTLGQGPEFLTYFQNEAQLEKSRLLSDRFSAERPKGSFSTLEIQRTEQGDSAMYLCASSPLRERGETQYFGPGTRLLVL.

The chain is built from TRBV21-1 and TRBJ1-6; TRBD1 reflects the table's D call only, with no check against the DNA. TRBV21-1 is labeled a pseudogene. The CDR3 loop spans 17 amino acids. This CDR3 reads CASSKERQGAKGSPLHF. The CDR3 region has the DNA TGTGCCAGCAGCAAAGAACGCCAGGGGGCGAAGGGTTCACCCCTCCACTTT.

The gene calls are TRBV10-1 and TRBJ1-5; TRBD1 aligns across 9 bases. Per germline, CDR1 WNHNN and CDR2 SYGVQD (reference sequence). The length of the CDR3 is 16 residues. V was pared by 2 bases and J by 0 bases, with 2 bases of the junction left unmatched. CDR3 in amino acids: CASSEEGQGSNQPQHF. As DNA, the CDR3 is TGCGCCAGCAGTGAGGAGGGACAGGGTAGCAATCAGCCCCAGCATTTT.

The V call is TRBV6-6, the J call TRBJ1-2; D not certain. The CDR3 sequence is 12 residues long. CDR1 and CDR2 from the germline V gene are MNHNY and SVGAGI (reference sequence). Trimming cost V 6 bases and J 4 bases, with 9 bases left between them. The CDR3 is CASRMEGYGYTF. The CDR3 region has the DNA TGTGCCAGCAGGATGGAGGGCTATGGCTACACCTTC.

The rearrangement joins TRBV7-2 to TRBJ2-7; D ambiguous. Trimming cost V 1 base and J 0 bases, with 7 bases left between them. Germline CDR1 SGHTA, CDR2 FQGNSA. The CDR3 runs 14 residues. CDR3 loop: CASSLDWASYEQYF. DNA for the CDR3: TGTGCCAGCAGCTTAGACTGGGCCTCCTACGAGCAGTACTTC.

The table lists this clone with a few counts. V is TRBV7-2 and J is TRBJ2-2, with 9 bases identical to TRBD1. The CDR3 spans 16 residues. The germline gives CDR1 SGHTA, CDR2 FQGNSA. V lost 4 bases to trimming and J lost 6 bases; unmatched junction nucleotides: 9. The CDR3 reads CASSYRGQGIAGELFF. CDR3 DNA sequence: TGTGCCAGCAGCTATAGGGGACAGGGAATCGCCGGGGAGCTGTTTTTT.

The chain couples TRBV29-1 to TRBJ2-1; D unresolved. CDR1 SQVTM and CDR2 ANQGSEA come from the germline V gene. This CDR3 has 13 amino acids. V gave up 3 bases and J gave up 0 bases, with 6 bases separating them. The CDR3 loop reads CSVEWSSYNEQFF. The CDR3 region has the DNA TGCAGCGTTGAGTGGAGCTCCTACAATGAGCAGTTCTTC.

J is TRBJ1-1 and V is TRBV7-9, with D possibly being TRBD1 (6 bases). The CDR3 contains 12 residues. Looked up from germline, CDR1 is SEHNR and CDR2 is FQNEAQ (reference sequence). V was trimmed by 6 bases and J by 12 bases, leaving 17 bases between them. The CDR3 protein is CASSETGFTTFF. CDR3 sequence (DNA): TGTGCCAGCAGTGAAACAGGGTTTACAACTTTCTTT.